The 27 T cell receptor beta chains presented below share a single source sample, sequenced in a study of blood T cell repertoires in COVID-19. Profiled with immunoSEQ multiplex PCR; TCRdb holds only in-frame clones, not every one. This sample has over 200,000 clones; less than 90% occur once, and the top ten carry about a sixth. Sequenced input: peripheral blood. The receptor source for this set is a woman older than 75 with active or convalescent COVID-19.

The genes are TRBV18 and TRBJ2-5, with 10 bases that match TRBD1. Germline CDR1 KGHSH, CDR2 LQKENI. With 2 bases clipped from V and 5 bases from J, the junction kept 14 bases outside the gene matches. The CDR3 covers 18 residues. CDR3 DNA sequence: TGTGCCAGCTCACCATTTCCCATCGACAGGGGGCGCATGGAGACCCAGTACTTC. It codes for CASSPFPIDRGRMETQYF.

The CDR3 sequence: CASSLLQGGQFF. CDR3 coding DNA: TGTGCCAGCAGCTTATTACAGGGTGGACAGTTCTTC. The chain couples TRBV7-2 to TRBJ2-1, with D maybe TRBD1 (6 bases). This CDR3 contains 12 residues. The germline V gene encodes CDR1 SGHTA and CDR2 FQGNSA. The V end was cut by 2 bases, the J end by 13 bases, with 12 bases between.

The chain has TRBV5-1 and TRBJ1-1, with no clear D. The CDR3 runs to 13 residues. V lost 4 bases, J lost 5 bases, and 12 bases lay in between. CDR1 is SGHRS and CDR2 is YFSETQ in the germline V gene. CDR3 sequence (DNA): TGCGCCAGCAGCCTCGGGGAGGGAACTGAAGCTTTCTTT. Translated: CASSLGEGTEAFF.

The J gene is TRBJ1-2, the V gene TRBV12-3 or TRBV12-4; 9 bases line up with TRBD1. This CDR3 is 13 amino acids long. With 5 bases clipped from V and 7 bases from J, the junction kept 5 bases outside the gene matches. The CDR3 spells CASSGTGGFGYTF. The CDR3 region has the DNA TGTGCCAGCAGTGGCACAGGGGGCTTTGGCTACACCTTC.

The V call is TRBV7-9, the J call TRBJ1-3; the D gene is possibly TRBD1 (6 bases). Germline V lookup: CDR1 SEHNR, CDR2 FQNEAQ (reference sequence). The CDR3 contains 17 residues. V shed 5 bases and J shed 0 bases, with 17 bases lying between them. CDR3 protein: CASSPLGGGISGNTIYF. CDR3 bases: TGTGCCAGCAGCCCCTTAGGGGGAGGGATCTCTGGAAACACCATATATTTT.

The chain joins TRBV2 to TRBJ1-1, with TRBD1 matching over 10 bases. The germline CDR1 and CDR2 sequences are SNHLY and FYNNEI. With 8 bases clipped from V and 2 bases from J, the junction kept 8 bases outside the gene matches. The CDR3 runs 15 residues. CDR3 in amino acids: CASVPGQGINTEAFF. The CDR3 DNA reads TGTGCCAGCGTACCGGGACAGGGGATCAACACTGAAGCTTTCTTT.

This chain joins TRBV5-4 and TRBJ2-3; 10 bases map to TRBD1. Germline V gene data show CDR1 as SGHNT and CDR2 as YYREEE (reference sequence). V trimming: 4 bases; J trimming: 3 bases; junction bases outside the gene matches: 5. CDR3 length: 15 amino acids. The DNA of the CDR3 is TGTGCCAGCAGCCTGACAGGGGGCATGACAGATACGCAGTATTTT. Translation gives CASSLTGGMTDTQYF.

The V call is TRBV7-6, the J call TRBJ2-5; D perhaps matches TRBD1 (6 bases). Germline-derived CDR1 and CDR2 are SGHVS and FNYEAQ. V gave up 6 bases and J gave up 5 bases, with 10 bases separating them. This CDR3 region has 12 residues. CDR3 in amino acids: CASSRQGETQYF. Written as DNA, the CDR3 is TGTGCCAGCAGTCGGCAGGGGGAGACCCAGTACTTC.

The V gene is TRBV2, the J gene TRBJ1-5, with a weak D call TRBD1 (6 bases). The CDR3 has 14 amino acids. CDR1 is SNHLY and CDR2 is FYNNEI in the germline V gene. Trimming removed 5 bases at V and 1 base at J, with 9 bases between. CDR3: CASSLDRSNQPQHF. CDR3 sequence (DNA): TGTGCCAGCAGTCTGGACAGAAGCAATCAGCCCCAGCATTTT.

This chain joins TRBV19 and TRBJ1-3, with D possibly matching TRBD1 (5 bases). Trimming cost V 7 bases and J 2 bases, with 12 bases left between them. This CDR3 spans 14 amino acids. Looked up from germline, CDR1 is LNHDA and CDR2 is SQIVND (reference sequence). The CDR3 spells CASTPSTAGNTIYF. CDR3 coding DNA: TGTGCCAGTACCCCTTCGACAGCTGGAAACACCATATATTTT.

The CDR3 is CASSLGLGGAWETQYF. In DNA form, the CDR3 reads TGTGCCAGCAGCTTAGGTTTAGGGGGCGCGTGGGAGACCCAGTACTTC. V and J are TRBV11-2 and TRBJ2-5; 7 bases are shared with TRBD1. The CDR3 totals 16 residues. Germline V gives CDR1 SGHAT, CDR2 FQNNGV. With 1 base clipped from V and 5 bases from J, the junction kept 10 bases outside the gene matches.

The CDR3 nucleotides read TGCGCCAGCAGCTTGGCCCCAGGGGTGAGCACAGATACGCAGTATTTT. Encoded protein: CASSLAPGVSTDTQYF. This sequence joins TRBV5-1 and TRBJ2-3, with TRBD1 as a possible D gene (6 bases). CDR1 is SGHRS and CDR2 is YFSETQ in the germline V gene. The CDR3 is 16 residues long. The V and J ends lost 0 bases and 0 bases respectively, with 11 bases between them.

This chain joins TRBV11-2 and TRBJ2-7; TRBD1 agrees at 10 bases. Trimming took 5 bases from V and 2 from J; bases not matched to a gene: 9. Germline CDR1 is SGHAT and CDR2 is FQNNGV. This CDR3 has 16 amino acids. The CDR3 nucleotides are TGTGCCAGCAGCCCCGTGGACAGGGGGAGTCCCTACGAGCAGTACTTC. The encoded protein is CASSPVDRGSPYEQYF. Drawing the rest from reference TRBV11-2 and TRBJ2-7, the complete variable domain is EAGVAQSPRYKIIEKRQSVAFWCNPISGHATLYWYQQILGQGPKLLIQFQNNGVVDDSQLPKDRFSAERLKGVDSTLKIQPAKLEDSAVYLCASSPVDRGSPYEQYFGPGTRLTVT.

In its sample, this clone was seen a few times. V is TRBV5-1 and J is TRBJ1-5; unclear D gene. Germline values: CDR1 SGHRS, CDR2 YFSETQ. CDR3 length: 12 residues. The V end lost 4 bases, the J end lost 9 bases, and 11 bases lay between the germline ends. The CDR3 loop is CASSPALRPQHF. As DNA, the CDR3 is TGCGCCAGCAGCCCCGCTTTGCGGCCCCAGCATTTT.

The rearrangement links TRBV19 to TRBJ1-4; TRBD1 agrees at 7 bases. Per germline, CDR1 LNHDA and CDR2 SQIVND (reference sequence). J gave up 5 bases and V 4 bases, and 10 bases lay outside the gene matches. The CDR3 runs to 16 residues. This CDR3 is CASSKTPGTENEKLFF. CDR3 coding DNA: TGTGCCAGTAGTAAAACCCCCGGGACAGAGAATGAAAAACTGTTTTTT.

V gene TRBV5-6 combines with J gene TRBJ2-3, with a tentative D call TRBD2 (7 bases). This CDR3 has 16 residues. The germline V gene has CDR1 SGHDT and CDR2 YYEEEE. Trimming removed 4 bases at V and 3 bases at J, with 18 bases between. The CDR3 DNA is TGTGCCAGCAGCCCCAATGGGGGGCGGGAGACAGATACGCAGTATTTT. Amino acids: CASSPNGGRETDTQYF.

This chain links TRBV28 with TRBJ1-3; maybe TRBD1 (5 bases). Between the trimmed V and J ends, which lost 7 bases and 3 bases, there was a span of 10 bases. The germline V gene encodes CDR1 MDHEN and CDR2 SYDVKM. This CDR3 contains 13 residues. The CDR3 region is CASTPRGGNTIYF. Written as DNA, the CDR3 is TGTGCCAGCACCCCAAGGGGTGGAAACACCATATATTTT.

The rearrangement uses TRBV7-2 and TRBJ2-2; weak D call: TRBD1 (5 bases). In germline, CDR1 is SGHTA, CDR2 FQGNSA. The V end was cut by 4 bases, the J end by 7 bases, with 16 bases between. The CDR3 extends over 15 amino acids. The CDR3 DNA sequence: TGTGCCAGCAGCTACGACAGTGTGATCGGCGGGGAGCTGTTTTTT. Amino acids: CASSYDSVIGGELFF.

The CDR3 protein is CASSGTSAAYEQYF. For the CDR3, the DNA is TGCGCCAGCAGCGGGACTAGCGCGGCCTACGAGCAGTACTTC. The chain carries TRBV5-1 and TRBJ2-7, with 10 bases that match TRBD2. The CDR3 runs to 14 residues. Trimming removed 4 bases from V and 2 bases from J; junction bases left unmatched: 3. The V gene's germline CDR1 is SGHRS and CDR2 YFSETQ.

The chain recombines TRBV6-6 with TRBJ2-7, with 7 bases lining up with TRBD1. This CDR3 region has 11 residues. Trimming cost V 7 bases and J 5 bases; bases outside gene matches: 2. Germline assignment: CDR1 MNHNY and CDR2 SVGAGI (reference sequence). DNA of the CDR3: TGTGCCAGCAATGACAGGGACGAGCAGTACTTC. Its protein is CASNDRDEQYF.

CDR3 in amino acids: CASSYRSGRASEQFF. The CDR3 nucleotides read TGTGCCAGCAGTTACCGTAGCGGGAGGGCCTCTGAGCAGTTCTTC. The chain joins TRBV6-5 to TRBJ2-1; 11 positions match TRBD2. Trimming at V came to 2 bases and at J to 9 bases, leaving 6 bases not matched to a gene. The CDR3 covers 15 residues. Per the germline V gene, CDR1 is MNHEY and CDR2 is SVGAGI.

The chain recombines TRBV28 with TRBJ1-2; 8 bases align to TRBD1. The CDR3 has 15 residues. With 7 bases clipped from V and 5 bases from J, the junction kept 12 bases outside the gene matches. Per the germline V gene, CDR1 is MDHEN and CDR2 is SYDVKM. The CDR3 sequence: CASTPWDRTGYGYTF. DNA for the CDR3: TGTGCCAGCACCCCGTGGGACAGGACAGGGTATGGCTACACCTTC.

The chain links TRBV5-1 to TRBJ2-5; the match to TRBD1 covers 8 bases. Germline loops: CDR1 SGHRS, CDR2 YFSETQ. V lost 0 bases, J lost 5 bases, and 9 bases stayed unmatched. The CDR3 is made up of 16 amino acids. The CDR3 DNA reads as TGCGCCAGCAGCTTGGAGGCCAGGGGGCTGGTCGAGACCCAGTACTTC. Encoded protein: CASSLEARGLVETQYF.

This clone was seen a few times. The V call is TRBV19, the J call TRBJ2-1, with D perhaps matching TRBD2 (7 bases). The CDR3 has 19 amino acids. Germline lookup yields CDR1 LNHDA and CDR2 SQIVND (reference sequence). V shed 9 bases and J shed 0 bases, with 27 bases lying between them. DNA of the CDR3: TGTGCCAGCAGTCGAGGGGCGGGGGCCAGGACGAGCTCCTACAATGAGCAGTTCTTC. Amino acids: CASSRGAGARTSSYNEQFF.

The chain combines TRBV28 with TRBJ2-3; 15 bases align to TRBD2. This CDR3 region has 17 residues. V trimming: 3 bases; J trimming: 4 bases; junction bases outside the gene matches: 5. The V gene's germline CDR1 is MDHEN and CDR2 SYDVKM. The CDR3 sequence: CASSFRTSGGAPDTQYF. CDR3 DNA sequence: TGTGCCAGCAGTTTCCGGACTAGCGGGGGGGCACCAGATACGCAGTATTTT.

The rearrangement uses TRBV6-2 or TRBV6-3 and TRBJ1-2; D remains unclear. V was clipped by 5 bases and J by 4 bases, with 17 bases between them. The CDR3 consists of 15 residues. Germline CDR1 reads MNHEY; CDR2 reads SVGEGT. CDR3 DNA: TGTGCCAGCAGTACCGGCGGGGTAACTGGCTATGGCTACACCTTC. It encodes CASSTGGVTGYGYTF.

The J gene is TRBJ2-1, the V gene TRBV9; D is unclear. Germline CDR1 is SGDLS and CDR2 is YYNGEE. The CDR3 totals 13 residues. The ends were cut back, 2 bases at V and 3 bases at J, with 6 bases in the middle. The DNA of the CDR3 is TGTGCCAGCAGCGTTGACATCTACAATGAGCAGTTCTTC. Protein sequence: CASSVDIYNEQFF.